This T cell receptor beta chain was documented in a study of T cell responses to AZD1222 COVID-19 vaccine. Deletions cut 5 bases from V and 2 bases from J, with 10 bases between. CDR1 is MNHEY and CDR2 is SMNVEV in the germline V gene (reference sequence). The CDR3 runs to 14 residues. Study-wide findings and caveats: Clonal diversity was possibly underestimated, and the donors were mostly white British, with more females. Seropositive status at baseline applied to only 5 or 6 AZD1222 recipients.

On this clone itself: Its specificity is unknown.

Produced via immunoSEQ multiplex PCR; TCRdb's table is partial and in-frame only. The sample yields some 110,000 clones, more than 70% seen once. The rearrangement joins TRBV27 to TRBJ1-5, with a weak D call TRBD1 (5 bases). The sequences come from peripheral blood, collected 28 days after the second AZD1222 dose. The clonotype comes from an adult who received the AZD1222 COVID-19 vaccine. Written as DNA, the CDR3 is TGTGCCAGCAGTCCTGGGACGGGCAATCAGCCCCAGCATTTT. Its protein product is CASSPGTGNQPQHF.